The sequence of this T cell receptor beta chain was determined in a study of shared clonotypes between healthy human individuals (dated by TCRdb to 2018 to 2021). Background on the whole study: A couple of women and three men aged 18 to 49 years were included in the cohort. Between about 0.94 and 10 billion PBMCs per donor were obtained by leukapheresis. Different laboratories and diverse techniques were used to prepare libraries and sequence TCR repertoires, to increase sequencing depth and limit assay-specific biases. For each donor, CD4 naive and CD4 memory were each run on three plates, CD8 naive on two plates, and CD8 memory on one plate. Blood TCR repertoires of a handful of healthy adults were deeply sequenced to estimate repertoire size and the extent of clonotype sharing between individuals.

TCR CDR3 regions were amplified from genomic DNA by multiplex PCR using the deep immunoSEQ assay. For each cell subset, the extracted genomic DNA was distributed evenly across all wells of several immunoSEQ 96-well plates, and each plate served as one replicate. For sorted subsets, each replicate PCR was loaded with 200 ng genomic DNA, equivalent to 25,000 to 35,000 T cell genomes. Purified libraries were measured with a Qubit 3.0 fluorometer, size-checked on a Bioanalyzer 2100, and measured again with the KAPA Library Quantification kit. Every immunoSEQ 96-well plate was sequenced on a dedicated single-read 150-cycle Illumina NextSeq 550 flow cell. The paper's processing steps were these. The immunoSEQ output contained only junctional sequences without quality scores, so filtering could not match that applied to full-length reads. Sequences were annotated with PyIR, a Python wrapper for IgBLAST v1.9, using IMGT germline references to assign V/J genes and CDR3. Reads were filtered out if the reads had weak V/J assignments (E-value above 1e-6), no CDR3, stop codons, out-of-frame junctions, or ambiguous translated residues. A V3J clonotype was defined by an identical inferred V gene, J gene, and CDR3 amino acid sequence. To compute the percentage overlap between repertoires, the number of shared unique clonotypes was divided by the size of the smaller repertoire. Richness of each repertoire was evaluated using RTK rarefaction, the Chao1 estimator, and Recon v2.1 estimates of unobserved clonotypes. OLGA was used to compute generation probabilities for all TCRbeta clonotypes that the gDNA method yielded from several donors. The source is immuneACCESS, and TCRdb retained only in-frame sequences with V and J called. Part of the clones is not carried over; for the studies checked, unresolved V genes explain less than half of this, and the remainder is unexplained. That table furnishes V, J and clone size, whereas the DNA furnished D and trimming. Present in this sample are around 2,000,000 clones, about 95% of which were seen just once. 0.9% to 1.3% of the sample comes from the top ten.

The paper as a whole reports these results and caveats: Because the study included a small number of donors, the genetic and exposure-history diversity represented was limited. Sharing across a few donors was observed for approximately 4.6% of naive CD4, about 3.2% of naive CD8, 2.3% of memory CD4, and roughly 0.4% of memory CD8 clonotypes. Estimated clonotype richness was generally larger for naive than for memory subsets. Based on pairwise subsampling, the degree of clonotype sharing among donors was expected to be affected by sequencing depth. Rarefaction of sorted-subset datasets indicated incomplete sequencing despite the large sequencing depth. Compared with non-shared clonotypes, the clonotypes found in all four sorted-subset donors had higher generation probabilities. Sampling was restricted to blood, and TCR repertoires in tissue are likely to differ from TCR repertoires in blood.

CD8 naive samples were obtained by positive selection for CCR7 among CD45RO-negative cells, yielding a CD45RA+CCR7+ population from which TemRA cells were excluded. The donors were healthy, HIV-negative adults who had no recently reported acute infections or vaccinations. Every donor was a Caucasian adult residing in Nashville, Tennessee, USA. After blood collection by leukapheresis, PBMCs were isolated using Ficoll-Histopaque density gradient centrifugation and then cryopreserved in the vapor phase of liquid nitrogen. Analytical flow cytometry was used to check the purity and quantity of each magnetically sorted T cell population. Each sorted fraction had its genomic DNA isolated and then quantified by UV absorbance on a Nanodrop 2000c. Worth noting for this clone: Its antigen is still unknown. Nothing much larger sits one base from this clone, and base qualities are not available.

The receptor was derived from a man younger than 30 in good health. What was sequenced was naive CD8+ T cells sorted from blood. What this sample's cell subset or site label stands for: CD45RA+CCR7+.

The CDR3 is CASSLVGGYEQFF. The sequenced DNA is TGTGCCAGCAGCTTAGTGGGGGGATATGAGCAGTTCTTC. The chain employs TRBV13 and TRBJ2-1, and the D gene may be TRBD2, 6 bases matching. Sequences PRHDT (CDR1) and FYEKMQ (CDR2) are obtained from the germline V gene (reference sequence). The CDR3 sequence holds 13 residues, the cysteine and phenylalanine included. Only the CDR3 DNA is retained, 39 bases long and in frame from the first base. V and J are truncated by 1 base and 8 bases respectively, leaving an intervening sequence of 9 bases.